The 7 T cell receptor beta chains presented below share a single source sample, sequenced in a study of OX40 agonist ivuxolimab in advanced cancers. Profiled with immunoSEQ multiplex PCR; TCRdb holds only in-frame clones, not every one. This table has tens of thousands of clones, roughly 80% appearing once. The sequencing here drew on CD4+ or CD8+ T cells sorted from blood, taken in a trial of the OX40 agonist ivuxolimab. All receptors derive from an adult with an advanced solid tumor such as melanoma, head and neck, liver or kidney cancer.

The DNA of the CDR3 is TGTGCCAGCAGTCGACAGGGATACGGGGAGCTGTTTTTT. Translation gives CASSRQGYGELFF. The rearrangement joins TRBV7-8 to TRBJ2-2, with 7 bases fitting TRBD1. CDR1 and CDR2 (germline): SGHVS, FQNEAQ. J gave up 7 bases and V 6 bases, and 5 bases lay outside the gene matches. The CDR3 covers 13 residues.

The J gene is TRBJ2-1, the V gene TRBV2; D is tentatively TRBD1 or TRBD2 (5 bases each). The germline V gene has CDR1 SNHLY and CDR2 FYNNEI. The CDR3 loop spans 14 amino acids. Trimming took 6 bases from V and 1 from J, leaving 10 bases between them. CDR3 residues: CASRGDSSYNEQFF. For the CDR3, the DNA is TGTGCCAGCAGGGGGGATAGTTCCTACAATGAGCAGTTCTTC.

The J gene is TRBJ1-2, the V gene TRBV5-1; no definite D call. Deletions cut 4 bases from V and 4 bases from J, with 8 bases between. Germline V gives CDR1 SGHRS, CDR2 YFSETQ. The CDR3 is made up of 12 amino acids. This CDR3 is CASSPGIYGYTF. The CDR3 DNA is TGCGCCAGCAGCCCGGGGATCTATGGCTACACCTTC.

About this clone: The identical CDR3 is also encoded by other nucleotide sequences in the sample. The chain couples TRBV6-4 to TRBJ2-7, with a possible D match to TRBD2 (6 bases). The CDR3 is 15 residues long. The ends were cut back, 2 bases at V and 0 bases at J, with 11 bases in the middle. CDR1 is MRHNA and CDR2 is SNTAGT in the germline V gene. CDR3 bases: TGTGCCAGCAGTGACAGGGCGGGGAGCTCCTACGAGCAGTACTTC. Translation gives CASSDRAGSSYEQYF.

In its sample, this clone was seen a few times. The rearrangement links TRBV30 to TRBJ1-5; D is possibly TRBD1 (6 bases). The CDR3 totals 13 residues. V lost 0 bases to trimming and J lost 6 bases, with 9 bases between them. Germline V gives CDR1 GTSNPN, CDR2 SVGIG (reference sequence). The CDR3 reads CAWSVQGSQPQHF. DNA for the CDR3: TGTGCCTGGAGTGTGCAGGGGAGTCAGCCCCAGCATTTT.

The chain recombines TRBV18 with TRBJ1-1, with D possibly matching TRBD1 (5 bases). V was shortened by 0 bases and J by 5 bases, with 13 bases between the two germline ends. The CDR3 is 15 residues long. Germline CDR1 reads KGHSH; CDR2 reads LQKENI. The CDR3 reads CASSPPNGAGTEAFF. CDR3 bases: TGTGCCAGCTCACCACCGAATGGGGCGGGAACTGAAGCTTTCTTT.

The chain couples TRBV30 to TRBJ2-3; the match to TRBD2 covers 9 bases. CDR1 and CDR2 (germline): GTSNPN, SVGIG (reference sequence). J gave up 0 bases and V 4 bases, and 2 bases lay outside the gene matches. There are 14 residues in the CDR3. CDR3 coding DNA: TGTGCCTGGACTAGCGGGACTAGCACAGATACGCAGTATTTT. Its protein product is CAWTSGTSTDTQYF.